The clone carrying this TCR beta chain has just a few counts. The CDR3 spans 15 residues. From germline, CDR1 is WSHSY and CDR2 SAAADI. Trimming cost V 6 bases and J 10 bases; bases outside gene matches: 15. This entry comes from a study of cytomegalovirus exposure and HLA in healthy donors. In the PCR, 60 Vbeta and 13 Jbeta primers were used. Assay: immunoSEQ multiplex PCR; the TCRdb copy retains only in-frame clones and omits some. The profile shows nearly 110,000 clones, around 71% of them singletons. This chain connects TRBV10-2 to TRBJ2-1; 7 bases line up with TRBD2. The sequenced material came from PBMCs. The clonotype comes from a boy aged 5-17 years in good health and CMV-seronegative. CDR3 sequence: CASRIVGLGGGEQFF. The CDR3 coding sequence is TGCGCCAGCAGGATAGTCGGACTAGGAGGAGGAGAGCAGTTCTTC.